The sequence of this TCR beta chain was determined in a study of blood T cell repertoires in COVID-19. About the study: Whether acute or convalescent, the COVID-19 samples came from the United States, Italy and Spain.

Libraries were prepared by immunoSEQ multiplex PCR; TCRdb keeps only in-frame clonotypes and omits some of them. The table includes 100,000 to 120,000 clones, around 85% detected once. Trimming removed 5 bases at V and 0 bases at J, with 7 bases between. Germline V gene sequence: CDR1 SGHAT, CDR2 FQNNGV. The CDR3 has 13 amino acids. This clone occurred once. The clonotype originates from a human donor in a cohort sampled during active COVID-19. The chain links TRBV11-2 to TRBJ1-2; D not certain. The specimen was peripheral blood. The DNA of the CDR3 is TGTGCCAGCAGCCGGGGTCCTAACTATGGCTACACCTTC. It is translated as CASSRGPNYGYTF.